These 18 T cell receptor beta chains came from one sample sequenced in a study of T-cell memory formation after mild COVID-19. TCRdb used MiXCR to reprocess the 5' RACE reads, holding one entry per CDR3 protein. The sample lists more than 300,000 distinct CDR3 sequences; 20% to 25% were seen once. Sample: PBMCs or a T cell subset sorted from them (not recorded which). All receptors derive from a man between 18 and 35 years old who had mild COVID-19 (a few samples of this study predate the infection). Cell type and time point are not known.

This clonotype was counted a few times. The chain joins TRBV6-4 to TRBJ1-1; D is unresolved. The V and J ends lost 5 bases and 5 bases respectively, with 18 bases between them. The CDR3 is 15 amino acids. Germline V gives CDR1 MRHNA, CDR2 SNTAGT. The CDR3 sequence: CASSPMDFVITEAFF. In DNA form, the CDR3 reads TGTGCCAGCAGTCCGATGGATTTTGTGATTACTGAAGCTTTCTTT.

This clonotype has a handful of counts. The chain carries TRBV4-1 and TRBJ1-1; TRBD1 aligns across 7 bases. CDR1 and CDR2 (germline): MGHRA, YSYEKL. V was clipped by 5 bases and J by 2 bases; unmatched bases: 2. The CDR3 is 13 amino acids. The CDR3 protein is CASSDRENTEAFF. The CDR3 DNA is TGCGCCAGCAGCGACAGGGAAAACACTGAAGCTTTCTTT.

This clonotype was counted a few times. The CDR3, as DNA: TGTGCCAGCAGCCAAGGAGTATCTAGCGGGGGGACCTCCTACAATGAGCAGTTCTTC. Translating it yields CASSQGVSSGGTSYNEQFF. The chain joins TRBV3-1 to TRBJ2-1, with 11 bases that match TRBD2. CDR1 LGHDT and CDR2 YNNKEL come from the germline V gene (reference sequence). V was pared by 1 base and J by 0 bases, with 8 bases of the junction left unmatched. The CDR3 covers 19 residues.

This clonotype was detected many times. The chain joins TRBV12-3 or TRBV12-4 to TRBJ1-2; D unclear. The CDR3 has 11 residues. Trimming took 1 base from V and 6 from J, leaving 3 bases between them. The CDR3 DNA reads TGTGCCAGCAGTTTAGGGGATGGCTACACCTTC. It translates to CASSLGDGYTF.

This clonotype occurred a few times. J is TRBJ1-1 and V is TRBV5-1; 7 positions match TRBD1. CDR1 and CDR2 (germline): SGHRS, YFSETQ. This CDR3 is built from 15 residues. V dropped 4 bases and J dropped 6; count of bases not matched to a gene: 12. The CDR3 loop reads CASSVVYRGLPEAFF. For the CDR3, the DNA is TGCGCCAGCAGCGTAGTCTACAGGGGATTGCCTGAAGCTTTCTTT.

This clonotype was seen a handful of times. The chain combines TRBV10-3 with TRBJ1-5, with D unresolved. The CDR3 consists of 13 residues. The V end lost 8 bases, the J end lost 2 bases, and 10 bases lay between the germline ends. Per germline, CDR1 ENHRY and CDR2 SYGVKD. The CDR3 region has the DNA TGTGCCATCCAACCGGGAGGCAATCAGCCCCAGCATTTT. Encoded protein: CAIQPGGNQPQHF.

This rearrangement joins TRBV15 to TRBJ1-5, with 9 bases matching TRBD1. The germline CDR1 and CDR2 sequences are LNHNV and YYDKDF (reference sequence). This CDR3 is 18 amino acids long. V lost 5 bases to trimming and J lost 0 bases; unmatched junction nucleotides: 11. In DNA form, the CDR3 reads TGTGCCACCAGCCTTAGACAGGGGGACTTTCATAGCAATCAGCCCCAGCATTTT. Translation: CATSLRQGDFHSNQPQHF.

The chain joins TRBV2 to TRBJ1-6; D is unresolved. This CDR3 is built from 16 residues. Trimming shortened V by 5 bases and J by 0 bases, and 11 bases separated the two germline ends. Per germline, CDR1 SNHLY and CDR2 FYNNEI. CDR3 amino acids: CASSSEFSSYNSPLHF. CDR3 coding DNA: TGTGCCAGCAGTTCAGAGTTTAGCTCCTATAATTCACCCCTCCACTTT.

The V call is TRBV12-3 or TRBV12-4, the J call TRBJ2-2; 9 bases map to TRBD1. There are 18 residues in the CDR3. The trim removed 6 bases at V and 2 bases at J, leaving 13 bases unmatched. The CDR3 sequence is CASRGPGTGISNTGELFF. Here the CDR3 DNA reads TGTGCCAGCAGGGGCCCCGGGACAGGGATTAGTAACACCGGGGAGCTGTTTTTT.

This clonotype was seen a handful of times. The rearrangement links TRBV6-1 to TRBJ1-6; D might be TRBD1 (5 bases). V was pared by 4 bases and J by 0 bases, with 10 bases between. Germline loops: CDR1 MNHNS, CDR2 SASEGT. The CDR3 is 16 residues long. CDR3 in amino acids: CASSGQPFSYNSPLHF. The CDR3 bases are TGTGCCAGCAGTGGACAGCCGTTCTCCTATAATTCACCCCTCCACTTT.

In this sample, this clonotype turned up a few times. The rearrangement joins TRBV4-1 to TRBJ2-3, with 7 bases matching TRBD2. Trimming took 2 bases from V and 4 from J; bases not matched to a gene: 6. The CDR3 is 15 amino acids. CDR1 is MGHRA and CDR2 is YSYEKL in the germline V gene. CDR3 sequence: CASSQLGLKADTQYF. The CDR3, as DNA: TGCGCCAGCAGCCAACTGGGACTAAAGGCAGATACGCAGTATTTT.

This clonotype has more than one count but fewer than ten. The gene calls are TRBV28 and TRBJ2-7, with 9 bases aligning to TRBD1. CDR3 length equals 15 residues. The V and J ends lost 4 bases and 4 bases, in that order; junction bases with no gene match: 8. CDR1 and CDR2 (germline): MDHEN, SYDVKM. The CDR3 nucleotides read TGTGCCAGCAGTTCCGGACAGGGGTCCCTTTACGAGCAGTACGTC. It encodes CASSSGQGSLYEQYV.

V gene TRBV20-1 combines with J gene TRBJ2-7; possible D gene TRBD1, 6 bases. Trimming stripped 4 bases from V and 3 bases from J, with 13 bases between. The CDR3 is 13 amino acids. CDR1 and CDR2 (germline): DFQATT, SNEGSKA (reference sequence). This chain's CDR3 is CSANRVQSYEQYF. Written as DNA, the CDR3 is TGCAGTGCTAACAGGGTCCAAAGCTACGAGCAGTACTTC.

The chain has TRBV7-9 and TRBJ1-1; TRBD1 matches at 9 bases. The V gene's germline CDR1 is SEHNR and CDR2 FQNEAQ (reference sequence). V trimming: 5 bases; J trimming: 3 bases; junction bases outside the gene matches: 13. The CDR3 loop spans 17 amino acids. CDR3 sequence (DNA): TGTGCCAGCAGCAGCACAGGGGGCTCTCGGAAAGACACTGAAGCTTTCTTT. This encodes CASSSTGGSRKDTEAFF.

The CDR3 protein is CASNLPTGPYGYTF. CDR3 coding DNA: TGTGCCAGCAACCTACCGACAGGCCCTTATGGCTACACCTTC. This chain uses TRBV6-1 with TRBJ1-2, with D maybe TRBD1 (6 bases). The V gene's germline CDR1 is MNHNS and CDR2 SASEGT. V lost 7 bases and J lost 5, with 17 bases in between. The CDR3 spans 14 residues.

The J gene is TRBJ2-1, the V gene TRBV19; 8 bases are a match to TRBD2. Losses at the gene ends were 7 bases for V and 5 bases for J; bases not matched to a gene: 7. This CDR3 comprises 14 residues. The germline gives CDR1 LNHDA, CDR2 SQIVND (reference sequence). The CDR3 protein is CASNSRGANNEQFF. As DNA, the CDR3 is TGTGCCAGTAATTCGCGGGGGGCGAACAATGAGCAGTTCTTC.

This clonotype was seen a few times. The CDR3 region is CASSSGGGPSGANVLTF. CDR3 nucleotide sequence: TGTGCCAGCAGCTCTGGCGGGGGCCCCTCTGGGGCCAACGTCCTGACTTTC. The gene calls are TRBV3-1 and TRBJ2-6; D is possibly TRBD2 (7 bases). The CDR3 runs to 17 residues. V dropped 5 bases and J dropped 0 bases, with 14 bases sitting between them. Germline CDR1 reads LGHDT; CDR2 reads YNNKEL (reference sequence).

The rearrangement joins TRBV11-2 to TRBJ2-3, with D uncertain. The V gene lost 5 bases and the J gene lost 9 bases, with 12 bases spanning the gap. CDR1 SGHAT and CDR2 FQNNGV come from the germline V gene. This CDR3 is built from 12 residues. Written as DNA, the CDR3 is TGTGCCAGCAGCATCGACCCCCCCACGCAGTATTTT. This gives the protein CASSIDPPTQYF.